The subject of this entry is one TCR beta chain. At one end, the junction sequence differs from germline, possibly due to a read error. This record comes from a study of blood T cell repertoires in COVID-19. Across the whole study: The study drew acute and convalescent COVID-19 samples from the United States, Italy and Spain.

CDR1 is LNHDA and CDR2 is SQIVND in the germline V gene (reference sequence). CDR3 length equals 16 residues. Using immunoSEQ multiplex PCR, the repertoire was profiled, and TCRdb retains in-frame clones only, with some absent. The sample lists 55,000 to 85,000 clones; 88% were seen once. The sequenced sample was peripheral blood. The chain combines TRBV19 with TRBJ2-7; the match to TRBD2 covers 9 bases. This receptor was taken from a human donor in a cohort sampled during active COVID-19. CDR3 in DNA: TGTGCCAGTAGTAATGTAATAGCGGGAGACTCCCACGAGCAGTACTTC. This encodes CASSNVIAGDSHEQYF. Combining the CDR3 with reference TRBV19 and TRBJ2-7 gives the whole variable domain DGGITQSPKYLFRKEGQNVTLSCEQNLNHDAMYWYRQDPGQGLRLIYYSQIVNDFQKGDIAEGYSVSREKKESFPLTVTSAQKNPTAFYLCASSNVIAGDSHEQYFGPGTRLTVT.